This T cell receptor beta chain was retrieved from a study of chemoradiotherapy in HPV16-positive cancers. Study context: Candidate HPV-specific T-cell clones and common TCR motifs came from functional assays in a couple of HPV16-positive patients.

Concerning this clone itself: Its antigen is as yet unknown.

CDR1 and CDR2 from the germline V gene are MNHEY and SVGAGI. This CDR3 is 14 amino acids long. Trimming stripped 2 bases from V and 7 bases from J, with 11 bases between. This table comes from immunoSEQ multiplex PCR, and its TCRdb copy is limited to in-frame clones, with some not included. The sample has approximately 27,000 clones; approximately 80% are singletons. General observations from the study: Better recurrence-free survival went with HPV-responsive T-cell expansion in HPV16-positive patients. During treatment, candidate HPV-specific clones and E7-related motifs expanded in tumor.

The gene calls are TRBV6-5 and TRBJ1-4; D remains ambiguous. The source material was blood, sampled from a patient who underwent chemoradiotherapy. This clonotype was obtained from a human donor with HPV-associated anogenital cancer. CDR3 DNA sequence: TGTGCCAGCAGTTACGATTTTGTGAGTGAAAAACTGTTTTTT. Translating it yields CASSYDFVSEKLFF.